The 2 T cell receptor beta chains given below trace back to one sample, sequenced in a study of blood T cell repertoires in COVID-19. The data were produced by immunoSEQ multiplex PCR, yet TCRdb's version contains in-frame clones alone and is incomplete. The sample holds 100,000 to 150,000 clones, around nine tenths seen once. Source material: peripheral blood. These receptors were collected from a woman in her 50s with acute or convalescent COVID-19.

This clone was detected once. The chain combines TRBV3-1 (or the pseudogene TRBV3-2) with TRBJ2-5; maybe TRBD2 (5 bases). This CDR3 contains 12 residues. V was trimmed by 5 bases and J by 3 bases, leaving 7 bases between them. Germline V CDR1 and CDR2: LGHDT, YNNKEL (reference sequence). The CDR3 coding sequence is TGTGCCAGCAGCAGCGGAGAAGAGACCCAGTACTTC. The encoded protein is CASSSGEETQYF.

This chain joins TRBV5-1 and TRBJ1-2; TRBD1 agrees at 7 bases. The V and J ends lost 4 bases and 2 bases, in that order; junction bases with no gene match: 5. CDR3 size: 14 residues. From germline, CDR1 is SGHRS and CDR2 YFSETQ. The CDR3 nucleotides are TGCGCCAGCAGCCCATGGACAGGCAACTATGGCTACACCTTC. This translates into CASSPWTGNYGYTF.